This record concerns one T cell receptor beta chain sequence. This clonotype came up many times. Its target antigen remains unknown. Base qualities are missing; no much larger clone stands one base away. This specimen belongs to a study of T cells in Graves' hyperthyroidism and ophthalmopathy (dated 2019 in TCRdb). At the level of the whole study: Peripheral blood was collected at initial diagnosis, before any treatment. The paper reports TCR Vbeta CDR3 sequencing of approximately 140 peripheral blood samples: some 44 ophthalmopathy, 70 to 85 hyperthyroidism and approximately 17 progressor patients. In about 6 Graves' hyperthyroidism patients, the study also compared T-cell repertoires from thyroid tissue with T-cell repertoires from blood. Prospective prediction of ophthalmopathy was tested in an independent validation cohort consisting of 18 hyperthyroidism patients and some 15 patients who later progressed to ophthalmopathy. Once sampling was done, hyperthyroidism patients were given methimazole at a starting dose of 30 mg daily, whereas ophthalmopathy patients were given high-dose intravenous methylprednisolone. For training and testing, the roughly 100 patients in the discovery cohort were randomly divided in a 7:3 ratio. To identify distinguishing TCR V-J signatures, a discovery cohort of around 100 patients was used, comprising 40 to 45 with Graves' ophthalmopathy and 57 with stable Graves' hyperthyroidism. General findings and caveats noted by the study authors: A 13 V-J signature model separated ophthalmopathy from stable hyperthyroidism, with 87.88% sensitivity and roughly 81% specificity in cross-validation and 80%/75% in testing. Most expanded thyroid clonotypes (frequency above 0.001) were also found in blood, which suggests that blood repertoires may mirror thyroid immune responses. No statistical method was used to set the sample size in advance, and investigators knew the group allocation. In validation, the model predicted progression to ophthalmopathy a median of 6.5 months before onset, with about 67% sensitivity and about 72% specificity.

Hyperthyroidism patients were newly diagnosed, had a disease duration of under 2 months, and were aged 18 to 65 years. Exclusion was applied to patients with uncontrolled infections, other autoimmune diseases, pregnancy or lactation. Diagnoses relied on clinical symptoms, serum thyroxine and TRAb, thyroid ultrasound and orbital computed tomography. Blood from progressor patients was drawn when they were first diagnosed with hyperthyroidism, before any ophthalmopathy symptoms appeared. PBMCs were isolated from about 10 ml of fresh peripheral blood by Ficoll-Paque density gradient centrifugation. Patients classed as progressors first received a Graves' hyperthyroidism diagnosis and then went on to develop ophthalmopathy during follow-up. Trizol reagent was used to extract total RNA, and RNA quality was then checked on an Agilent 2100 Bioanalyzer. The TCR beta CDR3 regions were amplified from the RNA transcripts. The first round of RT-PCR for the TCR CDR3 was performed with the HTBI primer set and the Qiagen OneStep RT-PCR kit. Libraries were constructed in a second round of multiplex PCR, after which size selection and purification were performed. Sequencing of the libraries was done on an Illumina HiSeq2000 using paired-end 100 bp reads. The authors' analysis ran thus. SOAPnuke was used to process the raw data, removing reads that contained adapters or uncalled bases, had a mean Phred below 15, or lacked an exact match to the constant primer or identifier. COPE v1.2.5 was used to merge the high-quality paired reads, and each unique nucleotide sequence was defined as a clonotype. MiTCR v1.1 was used to align the clonotypes against IMGT TRBV, TRBD and TRBJ reference segments. Only V-J combinations with frequency above 0.0001, covering about 99% of repertoires, were analysed. A TCS score was defined as the ratio of F50 (clonal expansion) to E x V (chaos), with BLOSUM62-based TCRdist applied between CDR3 peptides within each V-J. Welch's t-statistics and random forest reduced some 510 V-J features to 10 to 15, which were used in a naive Bayes classifier (R e1071). Using fastp trimming at Q25 and MiXCR clonotype assembly, TCRdb reanalyzed the public sequencing data and kept in-frame beta chains. Identical CDR3 proteins give one entry, which carries the most common genes and DNA. TCRdb, not the original authors, processed these V and J calls. Here the sample has hundreds of thousands of distinct CDR3 sequences; roughly 13% occur a single time. Of the sample, 5.8% falls within the top ten clones.

CDR1 and CDR2 are read off the germline V gene as ENHRY and SYGVKD. The CDR3 spans 15 residues, from the cysteine through the phenylalanine. This entry keeps only the CDR3 DNA: 45 bases, framed from base 1. V is shortened by 4 bases, J by 0 bases, and the region joining them spans 9 bases. The clonotype originates from a woman in her 30s with Graves' hyperthyroidism that later progressed to Graves' ophthalmopathy. The chain employs TRBV10-3 and TRBJ2-2, and perhaps TRBD2 as D gene, on 6 matching bases. Sequencing input: blood. The CDR3 corresponds to CAISAGGANTGELFF. The nucleotide sequence reads TGTGCCATCAGTGCCGGGGGAGCGAACACCGGGGAGCTGTTTTTT.